The rows below give T cell receptor beta chains drawn from one sample of a study of T cell responses to AZD1222 COVID-19 vaccine. Measured with immunoSEQ multiplex PCR; TCRdb has only the in-frame clones, and not every one. Of fewer than 30,000 clones in the sample, about 86% were seen once. The sample was peripheral blood, taken 28 days after the second AZD1222 dose. The source is an adult who received the AZD1222 COVID-19 vaccine. CDR3s include the opening cysteine and the closing phenylalanine or tryptophan. The order of the fields is J gene, V gene, CDR3 protein.

J gene: TRBJ2-6; V gene: TRBV28; CDR3 protein: CATAGLSPLSSGANVLTF
J gene: TRBJ2-3; V gene: TRBV10-3; CDR3 protein: CAISQREGLPDTQYF
J gene: TRBJ2-2; V gene: TRBV25-1; CDR3 protein: CASSEGDRDTGELFF
J gene: TRBJ1-3; V gene: TRBV7-9; CDR3 protein: CASSLAAGNTIYF
J gene: TRBJ2-7; V gene: TRBV1; CDR3 protein: CTSSQALRGVSSYEQYF
J gene: TRBJ1-1; V gene: TRBV5-1; CDR3 protein: CASSLGGALNTEAFF
J gene: TRBJ2-5; V gene: TRBV10-3; CDR3 protein: CAILGETQETQYF
J gene: TRBJ1-1; V gene: TRBV28; CDR3 protein: CAGQARRTEAFF
J gene: TRBJ2-1; V gene: TRBV5-1; CDR3 protein: CASSLGSQGGEQFF
J gene: TRBJ2-1; V gene: TRBV10-1; CDR3 protein: CASSESGGLGDNEQFF
J gene: TRBJ1-5; V gene: TRBV28; CDR3 protein: CASSSGNQPQHF
J gene: TRBJ1-5; V gene: TRBV5-8; CDR3 protein: CASSFSRYNQPQHF
J gene: TRBJ1-1; V gene: TRBV7-2; CDR3 protein: CASSPMGSGGTEAFF